These 32 T cell receptor beta chains came from one sample sequenced in a study of T-cell reconstitution after alpha-beta-depleted transplantation in children (dated by TCRdb to about 2016). The library came from PCR. The sequencing machine was an Illumina HiSeq 2500. TCR libraries were prepared with molecular barcoding, using unique molecular identifiers to normalize TCRbeta repertoire quantification. Clones were called with MiXCR by TCRdb after fastp trimmed the public reads at Q25, and only in-frame beta chains were retained. Every CDR3 protein is listed once, alongside the most common genes and DNA of its rows. In this sample the table shows tens of thousands of distinct CDR3 sequences, approximately 7.4% of which occur a single time. The ten largest clonotypes hold approximately 2.3% of the sample. The sample was PBMCs from the stem cell graft donor, taken from the stem cell graft. All receptors derive from a human donor who donated a stem cell graft to a child with acute lymphoblastic leukemia.

Only a few counts were recorded for this clonotype. The chain couples TRBV7-2 to TRBJ1-5; TRBD1 matches 7 bases. The V and J ends lost 5 bases and 0 bases, in that order; junction bases with no gene match: 4. The CDR3 is 15 amino acids. The germline CDR1 and CDR2 sequences are SGHTA and FQGNSA. The CDR3 DNA reads TGTGCCAGCAGCCTCAACAGGGGTAGCAATCAGCCCCAGCATTTT. Translated, it gives CASSLNRGSNQPQHF. Drawing the rest from reference TRBV7-2 and TRBJ1-5, the complete variable domain is GAGVSQSPSNKVTEKGKDVELRCDPISGHTALYWYRQSLGQGLEFLIYFQGNSAPDKSGLPSDRFSAERTGGSVSTLTIQRTQQEDSAVYLCASSLNRGSNQPQHFGDGTRLSIL.

The sample holds many counts of this clonotype. This chain links TRBV9 with TRBJ2-7; a possible D gene is TRBD1 (6 bases). V was cut by 3 bases and J by 5 bases, with 15 bases left in between. Germline CDR1 reads SGDLS; CDR2 reads YYNGEE. The CDR3 is 14 amino acids. The CDR3 bases are TGTGCCAGCAGCGAGGGGGACCCGCCGAACGAGCAGTACTTC. Its protein product is CASSEGDPPNEQYF.

The chain is built from TRBV11-2 and TRBJ1-5; D might be TRBD1 (5 bases). The CDR3 spans 16 residues. CDR1 is SGHAT and CDR2 is FQNNGV in the germline V gene. V dropped 5 bases and J dropped 7 bases, with 21 bases sitting between them. The CDR3 DNA sequence: TGTGCCAGCAGCCTCGGGACGGGGCGAGCGGGCCAGCCCCAGCATTTT. Its translation is CASSLGTGRAGQPQHF.

This clonotype was observed a few times. The chain uses TRBV28 and TRBJ1-1, with no clear D. The CDR3 sequence is 13 residues long. Between the trimmed V and J ends, which lost 1 base and 0 bases, there was a span of 3 bases. Germline V lookup: CDR1 MDHEN, CDR2 SYDVKM. This chain's CDR3 is CASSLYVNTEAFF. The CDR3 DNA follows: TGTGCCAGCAGTTTATACGTGAACACTGAAGCTTTCTTT.

The genes are TRBV7-8 and TRBJ1-1; a possible D gene is TRBD1 (6 bases). The CDR3 consists of 15 residues. Trimming removed 2 bases from V and 4 bases from J, with 14 bases in between. CDR1 and CDR2 (germline): SGHVS, FQNEAQ. The CDR3 region is CASSLNGGIGTEAFF. In DNA, the CDR3 is TGTGCCAGCAGCTTAAACGGGGGCATAGGCACTGAAGCTTTCTTT.

There are many counts of this clonotype. CDR3 region: CASSPKGGATNEKLFF. The CDR3, as DNA: TGTGCCAGCAGCCCCAAAGGGGGGGCAACTAATGAAAAACTGTTTTTT. The genes are TRBV7-8 and TRBJ1-4; the D gene is possibly TRBD1 (6 bases). The CDR3 sequence is 16 residues long. V lost 5 bases to trimming and J lost 0 bases, with 13 bases between them. Germline V lookup: CDR1 SGHVS, CDR2 FQNEAQ.

This clonotype showed up many times. The V call is TRBV4-1, the J call TRBJ2-1; D possibly uses TRBD1 or TRBD2 (6 bases each). Germline V CDR1 and CDR2: MGHRA, YSYEKL. The CDR3 is made up of 15 amino acids. The V end lost 0 bases, the J end lost 4 bases, and 10 bases lay between the germline ends. The CDR3 protein is CASSQDTGRYNEQFF. The CDR3 DNA is TGCGCCAGCAGCCAAGATACAGGGAGGTACAATGAGCAGTTCTTC.

This clonotype was observed many times. This chain joins TRBV2 and TRBJ1-5; weak D call: TRBD1 (6 bases). There are 16 residues in the CDR3. V dropped 4 bases and J dropped 2 bases, with 15 bases sitting between them. Germline loops: CDR1 SNHLY, CDR2 FYNNEI. CDR3 DNA sequence: TGTGCCAGCAGTGCCGTCAGGGGTTTTGGCAATCAGCCCCAGCATTTT. Translating it yields CASSAVRGFGNQPQHF. Full variable domain (missing parts from reference TRBV2 and TRBJ1-5): EPEVTQTPSHQVTQMGQEVILRCVPISNHLYFYWYRQILGQKVEFLVSFYNNEISEKSEIFDDQFSVERPDGSNFTLKIRSTKLEDSAMYFCASSAVRGFGNQPQHFGDGTRLSIL.

This clonotype was detected many times. J is TRBJ2-1 and V is TRBV6-5, with 9 bases aligning to TRBD1. The CDR3 length is 14 residues. Trimming cost V 2 bases and J 6 bases; bases outside gene matches: 2. Germline V gives CDR1 MNHEY, CDR2 SVGAGI. The CDR3, as DNA: TGTGCCAGCAGTTACGAGACAGGGGGCAATGAGCAGTTCTTC. Residues: CASSYETGGNEQFF.

This clonotype was recorded a few times. The chain employs TRBV11-2 and TRBJ2-1, with D maybe TRBD1 (5 bases). Germline CDR1 reads SGHAT; CDR2 reads FQNNGV. V was cut by 5 bases and J by 0 bases, with 14 bases left in between. CDR3 size: 16 residues. The DNA of the CDR3 is TGTGCCAGCAGCCCCACAGGATGGAGCTCCTACAATGAGCAGTTCTTC. Protein product: CASSPTGWSSYNEQFF. Complete variable domain (other parts from reference TRBV11-2 and TRBJ2-1): EAGVAQSPRYKIIEKRQSVAFWCNPISGHATLYWYQQILGQGPKLLIQFQNNGVVDDSQLPKDRFSAERLKGVDSTLKIQPAKLEDSAVYLCASSPTGWSSYNEQFFGPGTRLTVL.

This clonotype was detected many times. The J gene is TRBJ2-3, the V gene TRBV3-1, with 9 bases fitting TRBD1. The CDR3 totals 17 residues. Germline CDR1 is LGHDT and CDR2 is YNNKEL (reference sequence). Trimming cost V 0 bases and J 1 base; bases outside gene matches: 5. In DNA form, the CDR3 reads TGTGCCAGCAGCCAAGATAAGGGGACAGGGTGCACAGATACGCAGTATTTT. Protein product: CASSQDKGTGCTDTQYF.

This clonotype was detected ten times or more. The chain is built from TRBV29-1 and TRBJ2-1, with D unresolved. The germline V and J ends were trimmed by 2 bases and 8 bases, with 7 bases remaining between them. The CDR3 consists of 11 residues. Germline V lookup: CDR1 SQVTM, CDR2 ANQGSEA. The CDR3 DNA reads TGCAGCGTTGAAACAATCGATGAGCAGTTCTTC. Protein sequence: CSVETIDEQFF.

In this sample, this clonotype turned up many times. The chain couples TRBV6-5 to TRBJ2-2; D remains unclear. Germline assignment: CDR1 MNHEY and CDR2 SVGAGI. Trimming took off 6 bases at V and 5 bases at J, with 7 bases between the two ends. This CDR3 comprises 12 residues. The CDR3: CASRKETGELFF. The CDR3 DNA reads as TGTGCCAGCAGAAAAGAAACCGGGGAGCTGTTTTTT.

This clonotype was counted only a few times. This rearrangement joins TRBV9 to TRBJ2-3, with 13 bases identical to TRBD2. Germline CDR1 SGDLS, CDR2 YYNGEE. The CDR3 is 16 residues long. V was clipped by 0 bases and J by 3 bases; unmatched bases: 1. The CDR3, as DNA: TGTGCCAGCAGCGTAGGGACTAGCGGGAGTACAGATACGCAGTATTTT. Encoded protein: CASSVGTSGSTDTQYF.

At least ten counts were recorded for this clonotype. The J gene is TRBJ2-2, the V gene TRBV5-1, with TRBD1 matching over 8 bases. CDR3 length: 15 amino acids. CDR1 SGHRS and CDR2 YFSETQ come from the germline V gene. V dropped 0 bases and J dropped 7; count of bases not matched to a gene: 5. CDR3: CASSLGTGLSGELFF. The CDR3 nucleotides read TGCGCCAGCAGCTTGGGGACAGGGCTCAGCGGGGAGCTGTTTTTT.

Many counts were recorded for this clonotype. J is TRBJ1-4 and V is TRBV5-5, with a weak D call TRBD1 (5 bases). Germline CDR1 SGHKS, CDR2 YYEKEE (reference sequence). V lost 2 bases and J lost 3, with 8 bases in between. The CDR3 runs to 14 residues. The chain's CDR3 is CASSLQASNEKLFF. The CDR3 DNA reads TGTGCCAGCAGCTTACAGGCCTCTAATGAAAAACTGTTTTTT.

The CDR3 sequence is CSVHSGSGTGELFF. The CDR3 DNA follows: TGCAGCGTACATAGCGGGAGCGGCACCGGGGAGCTGTTTTTT. The chain carries TRBV29-1 and TRBJ2-2, with 9 bases aligning to TRBD2. The CDR3 is 14 residues long. V lost 6 bases to trimming and J lost 4 bases; unmatched junction nucleotides: 6. Germline V lookup: CDR1 SQVTM, CDR2 ANQGSEA.

At least ten counts were recorded for this clonotype. The chain joins TRBV24-1 to TRBJ2-1; D remains unclear. Germline values: CDR1 KGHDR, CDR2 SFDVKD. V dropped 1 base and J dropped 7 bases, with 4 bases sitting between them. CDR3 length equals 12 residues. For the CDR3, the DNA is TGTGCCACCAGTGATTTCGGAAATGAGCAGTTCTTC. Its translation is CATSDFGNEQFF.

Only a few counts were recorded for this clonotype. The chain carries TRBV6-4 and TRBJ2-5; D may be TRBD1 or TRBD2 (7 bases each). With 6 bases removed from V and 1 base from J, the gap between germline ends came to 15 bases. Germline V gives CDR1 MRHNA, CDR2 SNTAGT. This CDR3 spans 15 amino acids. The CDR3 DNA follows: TGTGCCAGCAGCCCCGGGGAGGGGGCCCAAGAGACCCAGTACTTC. Its protein is CASSPGEGAQETQYF.

This clonotype was observed many times. The chain carries TRBV4-2 and TRBJ2-3, with no clear D. In germline, CDR1 is LGHNA, CDR2 YNFKEQ. This CDR3 is built from 15 residues. Between the trimmed V and J ends, which lost 5 bases and 2 bases, there was a span of 14 bases. The chain's CDR3 is CASSTASEATDTQYF. For the CDR3, the DNA is TGTGCCAGCAGCACAGCGAGCGAGGCCACAGATACGCAGTATTTT.

This chain uses TRBV9 with TRBJ2-3; 12 bases agree with TRBD2. Germline V gene sequence: CDR1 SGDLS, CDR2 YYNGEE. V was pared by 4 bases and J by 2 bases, with 11 bases of the junction left unmatched. The CDR3 is 18 amino acids. CDR3 sequence: CASSTEATSGSFTDTQYF. The CDR3 bases are TGTGCCAGCAGCACTGAAGCGACTAGCGGGAGTTTCACAGATACGCAGTATTTT.

V and J are TRBV29-1 and TRBJ1-4, with 8 bases that match TRBD1. V dropped 1 base and J dropped 7; count of bases not matched to a gene: 5. The CDR3 sequence is 14 residues long. Per germline, CDR1 SQVTM and CDR2 ANQGSEA. The CDR3 DNA reads TGCAGCGTTGAAGGGACAGGGAGTTCTGAAAAACTGTTTTTT. It specifies CSVEGTGSSEKLFF. Looking up the rest from reference TRBV29-1 and TRBJ1-4 gives the full variable domain: SAVISQKPSRDICQRGTSLTIQCQVDSQVTMMFWYRQQPGQSLTLIATANQGSEATYESGFVIDKFPISRPNLTFSTLTVSNMSPEDSSIYLCSVEGTGSSEKLFFGSGTQLSVL.

This clonotype was seen repeatedly, ten times or more. The junction and the germline gene differ at one end; a read error may be behind it. The chain joins TRBV12-3 or TRBV12-4 to TRBJ1-6; tentative D call: TRBD1 (6 bases). This CDR3 comprises 15 residues. This chain's CDR3 is CASRRGGGVDSPLHF. In DNA, the CDR3 is TGTGCCAGCAGGCGGGGAGGGGGGGTCGATTCACCCCTCCATTTT.

This clonotype was detected many times. The V call is TRBV7-2, the J call TRBJ2-7; 11 bases align to TRBD2. The CDR3 is 15 amino acids. With 1 base clipped from V and 6 bases from J, the junction kept 5 bases outside the gene matches. Looked up from germline, CDR1 is SGHTA and CDR2 is FQGNSA. CDR3 DNA: TGTGCCAGCAGCTTAGACCCTAGCGGGGGGATCGAGCAGTACTTC. The encoded protein is CASSLDPSGGIEQYF.

This clonotype has a count of ten or more. V and J are TRBV12-3 or TRBV12-4 and TRBJ2-1; D is perhaps TRBD2 (6 bases). V was cut by 6 bases and J by 3 bases, with 12 bases left in between. The CDR3 is made up of 14 amino acids. CDR3 in DNA: TGTGCCAGCAGCTTCGGCGGGGACTACAATGAGCAGTTCTTC. Translating gives CASSFGGDYNEQFF.

This clonotype was counted many times. This rearrangement joins TRBV12-3 or TRBV12-4 to TRBJ1-6; D remains unclear. The CDR3 contains 15 residues. V was shortened by 0 bases and J by 3 bases, with 6 bases between the two germline ends. CDR3 bases: TGTGCCAGCAGTTTAGCCGGGATCTATAATTCACCCCTCCACTTT. Encoded protein: CASSLAGIYNSPLHF.

The J gene is TRBJ2-1, the V gene TRBV20-1, with TRBD2 as a possible D gene (5 bases). This CDR3 has 14 residues. V was cut by 3 bases and J by 13 bases, with 22 bases left in between. CDR1 DFQATT and CDR2 SNEGSKA come from the germline V gene (reference sequence). The CDR3 sequence is CSARPPPGRPYQFF. CDR3 nucleotides: TGCAGTGCTAGGCCACCCCCGGGAAGGCCCTACCAGTTCTTC.

V and J are TRBV13 and TRBJ2-2; D could derive from TRBD1 or TRBD2 (6 bases each). The CDR3 extends over 14 amino acids. CDR1 and CDR2 from the germline V gene are PRHDT and FYEKMQ (reference sequence). The germline V and J ends were trimmed by 6 bases and 3 bases, with 11 bases remaining between them. The CDR3 DNA is TGTGCCAGCAGGTCAAGGGGGGACACCGGGGAGCTGTTTTTT. Amino acids: CASRSRGDTGELFF.

This clonotype showed up just a few times. The rearrangement links TRBV11-2 to TRBJ2-3; 8 bases match TRBD1. The CDR3 spans 16 residues. V gave up 6 bases and J gave up 1 base; unmatched junction bases: 9. The germline gives CDR1 SGHAT, CDR2 FQNNGV. CDR3 protein: CASRQPGRGRTDTQYF. Written as DNA, the CDR3 is TGTGCCAGCAGACAACCTGGCAGGGGGCGCACAGATACGCAGTATTTT.

This clonotype was detected ten times or more. V is TRBV12-3 or TRBV12-4 and J is TRBJ1-1; 8 bases are shared with TRBD1. The CDR3 has 13 residues. V trimming: 7 bases; J trimming: 4 bases; junction bases outside the gene matches: 5. CDR3 loop: CASTPDRATEAFF. The CDR3 DNA is TGTGCCAGCACCCCGGACAGGGCCACTGAAGCTTTCTTT.

Only a few counts were recorded for this clonotype. The chain has TRBV9 and TRBJ2-1; D is perhaps TRBD2 (5 bases). Germline values: CDR1 SGDLS, CDR2 YYNGEE. Trimming pared 0 bases from V and 9 bases from J, leaving 13 bases between. There are 14 residues in the CDR3. The chain's CDR3 is CASSVGVYGGEQFF. In DNA, the CDR3 is TGTGCCAGCAGCGTAGGAGTGTACGGAGGTGAGCAGTTCTTC.

This clonotype was seen repeatedly, ten times or more. The chain carries TRBV5-1 and TRBJ2-3; TRBD1 matches 12 bases. The CDR3 loop spans 17 amino acids. Trimming took 3 bases from V and 4 from J; bases not matched to a gene: 9. CDR1 SGHRS and CDR2 YFSETQ come from the germline V gene. The CDR3 loop is CASSSLGTGGRSDTQYF. In nucleotides, the CDR3 is TGCGCCAGCAGCTCCCTTGGGACAGGGGGCCGGTCAGATACGCAGTATTTT.